Each of the 6 T cell receptor beta chains below was sequenced from the same sample in a study of blood T cell repertoires in COVID-19. Using immunoSEQ multiplex PCR, the repertoire was profiled, and TCRdb retains in-frame clones only, with some absent. The sample holds some 180,000 clones, 80% to 90% seen once. The specimen was peripheral blood. These TCRs come from a woman aged 35 to 49 with COVID-19, enrolled during active disease.

The rearrangement joins TRBV11-3 to TRBJ2-1, with a possible D match to TRBD1 (6 bases). The V gene's germline CDR1 is SGHNT and CDR2 YENEEA. Trimming cost V 1 base and J 5 bases, with 15 bases left between them. CDR3 length equals 16 residues. The DNA of the CDR3 is TGTGCCAGCAGCTTAGCGGGACAAGCTAAGAACAATGAGCAGTTCTTC. It codes for CASSLAGQAKNNEQFF.

The V and J genes are TRBV19 and TRBJ2-1; 11 positions match TRBD2. The CDR3 consists of 17 residues. CDR1 and CDR2 from the germline V gene are LNHDA and SQIVND (reference sequence). V dropped 5 bases and J dropped 4; count of bases not matched to a gene: 10. The CDR3 region has the DNA TGTGCCAGTAGTCTCAAAATCCTAGCGGGAGGTTACAATGAGCAGTTCTTC. Amino acids: CASSLKILAGGYNEQFF.

This clone was detected once. The V gene is TRBV7-2, the J gene TRBJ1-2; D possibly corresponds to TRBD1 (6 bases). The CDR3 contains 15 residues. Germline V gives CDR1 SGHTA, CDR2 FQGNSA. V was trimmed by 3 bases and J by 2 bases, leaving 13 bases between them. CDR3 region: CASSFLDSANYGYTF. The CDR3 bases are TGTGCCAGCAGCTTCTTGGACAGCGCGAACTATGGCTACACCTTC.

The chain links TRBV19 to TRBJ2-1; 9 nucleotides align to TRBD2. The V gene end was trimmed by 3 bases and the J gene end by 8 bases; junction bases not matched to a gene: 14. Germline-derived CDR1 and CDR2 are LNHDA and SQIVND (reference sequence). CDR3 length: 17 residues. Written as DNA, the CDR3 is TGTGCCAGTAGTATTGGTGGGGGACTAGCTCGTTTGGATGAGCAGTTCTTC. Translating it yields CASSIGGGLARLDEQFF.

Many counts were recorded for this clone. The V gene is TRBV4-1, the J gene TRBJ2-3; TRBD2 matches at 9 bases. J gave up 5 bases and V 1 base, and 4 bases lay outside the gene matches. The germline V gene encodes CDR1 MGHRA and CDR2 YSYEKL. The CDR3 totals 15 residues. In nucleotides, the CDR3 is TGCGCCAGCAGCCAAGCGGGAGCGGGAGGAGATACGCAGTATTTT. Protein product: CASSQAGAGGDTQYF.

This CDR3 is CASSAQRAGGNTYQETQYF. In nucleotides, the CDR3 is TGTGCCAGCAGTGCCCAGAGAGCGGGAGGCAATACCTACCAAGAGACCCAGTACTTC. The chain combines TRBV6-1 with TRBJ2-5; 9 nucleotides align to TRBD2. Germline V gives CDR1 MNHNS, CDR2 SASEGT. The CDR3 has 19 amino acids. Trimming at V came to 4 bases and at J to 0 bases, leaving 15 bases not matched to a gene.